The clone carrying this TCR beta chain was counted at least ten times. TCR beta CDR3 region amplification was performed from RNA transcripts. When the TCR CDR3 underwent first-round RT-PCR, the HTBI primer set was used. TCRdb ran MiXCR on the multiplex PCR reads and lists one entry per CDR3 protein. The sample consists of 730,000 or so distinct CDR3 sequences, 15% to 20% of them appearing once. This entry comes from a study of T cells in Graves' hyperthyroidism and ophthalmopathy. Between the trimmed V and J ends, which lost 4 bases and 6 bases, there was a span of 14 bases. This CDR3 has 14 amino acids. The V gene's germline CDR1 is SEHNR and CDR2 FQNEAQ (reference sequence).

This chain joins TRBV7-9 and TRBJ2-3; the D gene is possibly TRBD2 (7 bases). The TCR was taken from a woman aged 45-60 years with Graves' hyperthyroidism that later progressed to Graves' ophthalmopathy. Sequenced input: blood. CDR3 coding DNA: TGTGCCAGCAGCTATCGAGGGGGGGCTGATACGCAGTATTTT. Translation gives CASSYRGGADTQYF.